The TCR beta chain described here comes from a study of CXCR3-negative and CXCR3-positive naive CD8 T cells. CDR1 is SGHTA and CDR2 is FQGNSA in the germline V gene. The CDR3 extends over 15 amino acids. The study made its TRB cDNA libraries by 5' RACE, adding UMI labels. TCRdb reprocessed the 5' RACE reads and stores each CDR3 protein as one record, lacking DNA. The sample's table shows around 140,000 distinct CDR3 sequences. The receptor's source is a human donor in good health. Some clones in this sample may be carry-over from other donors' samples. This chain uses TRBV7-2 with TRBJ2-3; the TRBD2 assignment by TCRdb is unverifiable without DNA. Sequencing was carried out using naive CXCR3- CD8+ T cells from blood. Subset reported: CD45RO-CCR7+CD27+CD95- naive CD8+ T cells lacking CXCR3 (TNR3-). The CDR3 reads CASSLASGGIDTQYF.